Below, 2 T cell receptor beta chains from the same sample are listed, as sequenced in a study of cytomegalovirus exposure and HLA in healthy donors. 60 Vbeta and 13 Jbeta primers were used in PCR. This table comes from immunoSEQ multiplex PCR, and its TCRdb copy is limited to in-frame clones, with some not included. Reported are approximately 30,000 clones; the ten largest clones contain approximately 2%. The source material was PBMCs. These receptors all stem from a woman in her thirties or forties in good health and CMV-seropositive.

This rearrangement joins TRBV11-2 to TRBJ1-3, with no clear D. Germline CDR1 is SGHAT and CDR2 is FQNNGV. Deletions cut 6 bases from V and 0 bases from J, with 6 bases between. CDR3 length equals 13 residues. CDR3 DNA: TGTGCCAGCAGACTACTCTCTGGAAACACCATATATTTT. It encodes CASRLLSGNTIYF.

This chain joins TRBV9 and TRBJ2-2; possibly TRBD2 for D (6 bases). Trimming removed 0 bases at V and 6 bases at J, with 12 bases between. This CDR3 contains 15 residues. Germline V gene sequence: CDR1 SGDLS, CDR2 YYNGEE. The CDR3 region is CASSVAGVGSGELFF. CDR3 nucleotide sequence: TGTGCCAGCAGCGTAGCGGGAGTGGGTTCCGGGGAGCTGTTTTTT.